The present T cell receptor beta chain was sequenced within a study of prognosis after radiotherapy for stage I lung cancer. For the study at large: None of the non-small cell lung cancer patients was considered medically operable. Overall study findings and caveats: Reduced unique TCR clone counts were recorded after stereotactic body radiation therapy, with a median of 10,088 versus 6,861. Differential TRBV and TRBJ gene usage was reported between patients with metastases and patients without them.

In germline, CDR1 is MNHGY, CDR2 SVAAGI. V gave up 4 bases and J gave up 9 bases; unmatched junction bases: 9. There are 14 residues in the CDR3. It was by two-round multiplex PCR that TCR beta CDR3 was amplified from genomic DNA. TRBV and TRBJ genes each had their own specific primers in first-round PCR. TCRdb fed the multiplex PCR reads into MiXCR, producing one record per CDR3 protein. Among about 11,000 distinct CDR3 sequences listed, about 54% were seen once. This clonotype appeared once. What it recognizes is unknown. This likely traces to a read error, being one base from a far larger clone. The receptor's source is a donor over 45 with non-small cell lung cancer. The V gene is TRBV6-9, the J gene TRBJ2-1, with 7 bases lining up with TRBD1. Source: PBMCs, taken before or after stereotactic body radiation therapy (not recorded which). The CDR3 loop reads CASSLQGWHTEQFF. The CDR3 DNA follows: TGTGCCAGCAGTTTACAGGGGTGGCACACTGAGCAGTTCTTC.